Presented here are 15 T cell receptor beta chains from one specimen sequenced in a study of blood T cell repertoires in COVID-19. Assay used: immunoSEQ multiplex PCR; TCRdb lists only in-frame clones, some missing. The sample lists roughly 63,000 clones; roughly 68% were seen once. The material sequenced was peripheral blood. Receptor source: a woman of 80 years or more with acute or convalescent COVID-19.

The rearrangement uses TRBV7-9 and TRBJ2-1; 14 positions agree with TRBD2. V dropped 0 bases and J dropped 9; count of bases not matched to a gene: 4. Germline V CDR1 and CDR2: SEHNR, FQNEAQ (reference sequence). The CDR3 contains 16 residues. CDR3 DNA: TGTGCCAGCAGCTTAGCCGGGACTAGCGGGAGTCGTGAGCAGTTCTTC. This codes for CASSLAGTSGSREQFF.

This chain connects TRBV11-2 to TRBJ2-2; 8 bases are a match to TRBD2. Germline lookup yields CDR1 SGHAT and CDR2 FQNNGV. V gave up 6 bases and J gave up 4 bases; unmatched junction bases: 4. The CDR3 is 14 residues long. CDR3 bases: TGTGCCAGCAGTTACACTAGCGGCACCGGGGAGCTGTTTTTT. Translating it yields CASSYTSGTGELFF.

The chain couples TRBV2 to TRBJ2-7, with 9 bases fitting TRBD1. Germline V gene lookup returns CDR1 SNHLY and CDR2 FYNNEI. With V trimmed by 6 bases and J by 5 bases, 8 bases remained unmatched. The CDR3 consists of 14 residues. CDR3 amino acids: CASRAPGQGNEQYF. The DNA of the CDR3 is TGTGCCAGCAGGGCCCCCGGACAGGGGAACGAGCAGTACTTC.

This clone was seen a few times. The genes are TRBV30 and TRBJ1-5; D perhaps matches TRBD1 (5 bases). From germline, CDR1 is GTSNPN and CDR2 SVGIG (reference sequence). The V and J ends lost 3 bases and 9 bases respectively, with 15 bases between them. The CDR3 length is 13 residues. The CDR3 region has the DNA TGTGCCTGGAGCGAAGGGGCGGGATGGCCCCAGCATTTT. Residues: CAWSEGAGWPQHF.

The chain links TRBV29-1 to TRBJ1-1; D gene uncertain. Trimming pared 7 bases from V and 1 base from J, leaving 10 bases between. The CDR3 loop spans 12 amino acids. Per the germline V gene, CDR1 is SQVTM and CDR2 is ANQGSEA. Written as DNA, the CDR3 is TGCAGCGCCCATTACAGGAACACTGAAGCTTTCTTT. It encodes CSAHYRNTEAFF.

The rearrangement uses TRBV27 and TRBJ2-1; D not certain. This CDR3 has 16 amino acids. CDR1 is MNHEY, CDR2 SMNVEV, per germline (reference sequence). V was pared by 3 bases and J by 0 bases, with 12 bases between. As DNA, the CDR3 is TGTGCCAGCAGTTTGCCGACTGGTGGCTCCTACAATGAGCAGTTCTTC. Protein sequence: CASSLPTGGSYNEQFF.

The rearrangement uses TRBV2 and TRBJ2-3; unclear D gene. V lost 4 bases, J lost 0 bases, and 11 bases lay in between. Germline CDR1 SNHLY, CDR2 FYNNEI. The CDR3 totals 15 residues. The CDR3 sequence is CASSAETYSTDTQYF. In nucleotides, the CDR3 is TGTGCCAGCAGTGCGGAGACTTATAGCACAGATACGCAGTATTTT.

V usage is TRBV28 and J usage is TRBJ2-7, with D perhaps TRBD1 (7 bases). Trimming left V 6 bases short and J 2 bases short, with 17 bases between. The germline V gene encodes CDR1 MDHEN and CDR2 SYDVKM. This CDR3 has 15 amino acids. CDR3 protein: CASSPGGGTAYEQYF. The DNA for the CDR3 is TGTGCCAGCAGCCCTGGTGGGGGGACAGCCTACGAGCAGTACTTC.

Turning to this clone: Germline and junction disagree at one end, which may indicate a read error. This chain links TRBV29-1 with TRBJ2-3; TRBD2 aligns across 10 bases. The CDR3 has 16 amino acids. Per germline, CDR1 SQVTM and CDR2 ANQGSEA. Written as DNA, the CDR3 is TGCAGCGTCGAAGGGTTAGAGCGGGAGGGCCCCGATACGCAGTATTTT. Its translation is CSVEGLEREGPDTQYF.

The rearrangement uses TRBV29-1 and TRBJ2-1, with TRBD1 as a possible D gene (6 bases). From germline, CDR1 is SQVTM and CDR2 ANQGSEA. The ends were cut back, 7 bases at V and 4 bases at J, with 11 bases in the middle. The length of the CDR3 is 12 residues. The DNA of the CDR3 is TGCAGCGGGGACAAAGGTTACAATGAGCAGTTCTTC. This gives the protein CSGDKGYNEQFF.

This rearrangement joins TRBV7-3 to TRBJ2-3; D perhaps matches TRBD2 (5 bases). The germline CDR1 and CDR2 sequences are SGHTA and FQGTGA. Trimming took off 3 bases at V and 6 bases at J, with 10 bases between the two ends. The CDR3 is 13 amino acids. Here the CDR3 DNA reads TGTGCCAGCAGCTTGGACCCGGGGGATACGCAGTATTTT. It is translated as CASSLDPGDTQYF. Looking up the rest from reference TRBV7-3 and TRBJ2-3 gives the full variable domain: GAGVSQTPSNKVTEKGKYVELRCDPISGHTALYWYRQSLGQGPEFLIYFQGTGAADDSGLPNDRFFAVRPEGSVSTLKIQRTERGDSAVYLCASSLDPGDTQYFGPGTRLTVL.

The V and J genes are TRBV24-1 and TRBJ2-2, with a weak D call TRBD2 (7 bases). Germline CDR1 KGHDR, CDR2 SFDVKD. This CDR3 spans 15 amino acids. V was pared by 7 bases and J by 2 bases, with 13 bases between. In nucleotides, the CDR3 is TGTGCCACCAGGGAGGGGGGACTAAACACCGGGGAGCTGTTTTTT. As protein: CATREGGLNTGELFF.

The V gene is TRBV6-1, the J gene TRBJ2-5; unclear D gene. Per the germline V gene, CDR1 is MNHNS and CDR2 is SASEGT. V lost 2 bases to trimming and J lost 5 bases, with 6 bases between them. The CDR3 is made up of 12 amino acids. CDR3 nucleotide sequence: TGTGCCAGCAGTGAAAATTCTGAGACCCAGTACTTC. Translation gives CASSENSETQYF.

The chain uses TRBV29-1 and TRBJ2-1; 9 positions match TRBD2. With V trimmed by 3 bases and J by 8 bases, 8 bases remained unmatched. The CDR3 has 14 residues. CDR1 and CDR2 (germline): SQVTM, ANQGSEA. The CDR3 region is CSVEGLGLAHEQFF. In nucleotides, the CDR3 is TGCAGCGTTGAGGGTCTGGGACTAGCCCATGAGCAGTTCTTC.

This clone was observed a handful of times. The V and J genes are TRBV7-9 and TRBJ2-7, with a tentative D call TRBD2 (6 bases). This CDR3 comprises 14 residues. The V gene's germline CDR1 is SEHNR and CDR2 FQNEAQ (reference sequence). V was shortened by 5 bases and J by 11 bases, with 22 bases between the two germline ends. CDR3 region: CASSLEGTPLMEYF. The CDR3 DNA reads as TGTGCCAGCAGCCTGGAGGGGACTCCTCTGATGGAGTACTTC. The whole variable domain, filled in from reference TRBV7-9 and TRBJ2-7, reads DTGVSQNPRHKITKRGQNVTFRCDPISEHNRLYWYRQTLGQGPEFLTYFQNEAQLEKSRLLSDRFSAERPKGSFSTLEIQRTEQGDSAMYLCASSLEGTPLMEYFGPGTRLTVT.